Following are 18 T cell receptor beta chains from one sample sequenced in a study of beta chain features in type 1 diabetes. What was sequenced were expressed TCRB transcripts, since all of the isolated RNA had been reverse transcribed. Libraries were prepared by immunoSEQ multiplex PCR; TCRdb keeps only in-frame clonotypes and omits some of them. The table includes about 150,000 clones, about 50% detected once. Input material: Tregs from blood. Source of these receptors: a young man in good health.

V gene TRBV7-6 combines with J gene TRBJ2-7; TRBD2 is a possible D gene (6 bases). Germline V gene data show CDR1 as SGHVS and CDR2 as FNYEAQ. V shed 0 bases and J shed 4 bases, with 10 bases lying between them. CDR3 length: 14 amino acids. CDR3 region: CASSLAGGAYEQYF. The CDR3 nucleotides read TGTGCCAGCAGCTTAGCCGGCGGGGCTTACGAGCAGTACTTC.

The table lists this clone with a count of one. CDR3 in amino acids: CAWRGRGETQYF. The CDR3 bases are TGTGCCTGGAGGGGGAGGGGTGAGACCCAGTACTTC. The chain uses TRBV30 and TRBJ2-5; 7 nucleotides line up with TRBD2. With V trimmed by 3 bases and J by 5 bases, 3 bases remained unmatched. Germline-derived CDR1 and CDR2 are GTSNPN and SVGIG (reference sequence). The CDR3 totals 12 residues.

The V call is TRBV10-3, the J call TRBJ2-5; 11 bases map to TRBD2. Trimming at V came to 5 bases and at J to 2 bases, leaving 13 bases not matched to a gene. The CDR3 sequence is 18 residues long. The germline V gene encodes CDR1 ENHRY and CDR2 SYGVKD. CDR3 coding DNA: TGTGCCATCAGTAAACTCCTATATAGCGGGGGGGGACAAGAGACCCAGTACTTC. The encoded protein is CAISKLLYSGGGQETQYF.

The chain links TRBV25-1 to TRBJ2-1, with unresolved D. V lost 4 bases and J 0 bases, leaving 10 bases between the germline ends. CDR3 length equals 15 residues. The germline V gene encodes CDR1 MGHDK and CDR2 SYGVNS. In DNA, the CDR3 is TGTGCCAGCAGTGTCGGTCGTAGCTCCTACAATGAGCAGTTCTTC. This translates into CASSVGRSSYNEQFF.

This chain joins TRBV29-1 and TRBJ2-2, with 9 bases identical to TRBD2. CDR1 and CDR2 (germline): SQVTM, ANQGSEA. Trimming took 6 bases from V and 5 from J; bases not matched to a gene: 7. The CDR3 totals 14 residues. DNA of the CDR3: TGCAGCGTCTCGACTAGCGGTGGTACCGGGGAGCTGTTTTTT. It specifies CSVSTSGGTGELFF.

This chain links TRBV7-2 with TRBJ2-7; tentatively, D is TRBD2 (5 bases). Between the trimmed V and J ends, which lost 5 bases and 6 bases, there was a span of 8 bases. Looked up from germline, CDR1 is SGHTA and CDR2 is FQGNSA. This CDR3 is built from 11 residues. CDR3 protein: CASSGGGEQYF. CDR3 nucleotides: TGTGCCAGCAGCGGAGGCGGCGAGCAGTACTTC.

V and J are TRBV5-1 and TRBJ1-6; D possibly corresponds to TRBD1 (6 bases). The CDR3 spans 16 residues. Looked up from germline, CDR1 is SGHRS and CDR2 is YFSETQ. With 0 bases removed from V and 8 bases from J, the gap between germline ends came to 15 bases. The chain's CDR3 is CASSLGADRRDSPLHF. The CDR3 nucleotides read TGCGCCAGCAGCTTGGGCGCCGACAGGCGGGATTCACCCCTCCACTTT.

J is TRBJ1-4 and V is TRBV28; D ambiguous. The length of the CDR3 is 14 residues. CDR1 is MDHEN and CDR2 is SYDVKM in the germline V gene. The V end lost 3 bases, the J end lost 0 bases, and 5 bases lay between the germline ends. CDR3 sequence (DNA): TGTGCCAGCAGTTTCGTTGCAACTAATGAAAAACTGTTTTTT. Translated: CASSFVATNEKLFF.

The chain recombines TRBV6-1 with TRBJ2-2; D not certain. Germline lookup yields CDR1 MNHNS and CDR2 SASEGT. V was clipped by 8 bases and J by 6 bases, with 13 bases between them. The CDR3 length is 13 residues. In DNA form, the CDR3 reads TGTGCCAGCTGTCCAACAGAGCCCGGGGAGCTGTTTTTT. Its translation: CASCPTEPGELFF.

This clone was observed a single time. This chain joins TRBV27 and TRBJ2-7; perhaps TRBD2 as D (7 bases). The CDR3 has 18 residues. Trimming cost V 3 bases and J 2 bases, with 23 bases left between them. Germline V gene sequence: CDR1 MNHEY, CDR2 SMNVEV (reference sequence). The CDR3 bases are TGTGCCAGCAGTTTTAGGGGGGGGACTTATGCTGCTACCTACGAGCAGTACTTC. Encoded protein: CASSFRGGTYAATYEQYF.

V usage is TRBV5-1 and J usage is TRBJ2-2; TRBD1 aligns across 9 bases. Looked up from germline, CDR1 is SGHRS and CDR2 is YFSETQ. V lost 1 base, J lost 3 bases, and 7 bases stayed unmatched. The CDR3 runs 17 residues. Here the CDR3 reads CASSLTPTGGDTGELFF. CDR3 in DNA: TGCGCCAGCAGCTTGACGCCGACAGGGGGAGACACCGGGGAGCTGTTTTTT.

The chain is built from TRBV4-2 and TRBJ2-2; 12 bases fit TRBD2. Germline CDR1 LGHNA, CDR2 YNFKEQ. This CDR3 region has 18 residues. J lost 0 bases, V lost 4 bases, and 6 bases had no gene match. The CDR3 sequence is CASSLGLAGSANTGELFF. The CDR3 nucleotides are TGTGCCAGCAGCCTAGGACTAGCGGGGTCCGCGAACACCGGGGAGCTGTTTTTT.

The V and J genes are TRBV6-5 and TRBJ2-7, with 9 bases matching TRBD1. V dropped 3 bases and J dropped 4; count of bases not matched to a gene: 4. CDR1 MNHEY and CDR2 SVGAGI come from the germline V gene. This CDR3 spans 14 amino acids. CDR3 residues: CASSYRDRVYEQYF. The CDR3 bases are TGTGCCAGCAGTTATAGGGACAGGGTATACGAGCAGTACTTC.

This chain connects TRBV6-5 to TRBJ1-1; TRBD1 aligns across 10 bases. The junction had 9 bases not matched to a gene; V was cut back by 6 bases and J by 5 bases. Germline loops: CDR1 MNHEY, CDR2 SVGAGI. The CDR3 consists of 15 residues. The CDR3 region is CASRHRQGARTEAFF. The CDR3 nucleotides read TGTGCCAGCAGGCATCGACAGGGGGCAAGGACTGAAGCTTTCTTT.

The chain recombines TRBV5-5 with TRBJ2-3; 16 positions agree with TRBD2. The length of the CDR3 is 17 residues. V shed 4 bases and J 3 bases; nucleotides not matched to a gene: 5. Germline values: CDR1 SGHKS, CDR2 YYEKEE (reference sequence). The CDR3, as DNA: TGTGCCAGCAGCCCGGGACTAGCGGGGGGGCGAACAGATACGCAGTATTTT. Residues: CASSPGLAGGRTDTQYF.

Only a few counts were recorded for this clone. CDR3 sequence reads: CASSPPRTGDGYTF. The CDR3 region has the DNA TGTGCCAGCTCACCACCTAGGACAGGGGATGGCTACACCTTC. V gene TRBV18 combines with J gene TRBJ1-2, with 9 bases identical to TRBD1. The V gene's germline CDR1 is KGHSH and CDR2 LQKENI. The CDR3 totals 14 residues. The junction had 2 bases not matched to a gene; V was cut back by 0 bases and J by 6 bases.

This rearrangement joins TRBV4-2 to TRBJ2-1; 8 nucleotides line up with TRBD2. Germline CDR1 is LGHNA and CDR2 is YNFKEQ. With V trimmed by 0 bases and J by 8 bases, 6 bases remained unmatched. The CDR3 consists of 15 residues. CDR3 sequence reads: CASSQEAAGVYEQFF. CDR3 bases: TGTGCCAGCAGCCAAGAGGCAGCGGGAGTCTATGAGCAGTTCTTC.

This clone was observed a few times. This chain joins TRBV29-1 and TRBJ2-1; 10 bases line up with TRBD1. The CDR3 covers 14 residues. The trim removed 7 bases at V and 4 bases at J, leaving 7 bases unmatched. Germline values: CDR1 SQVTM, CDR2 ANQGSEA. The CDR3 DNA reads as TGCAGCGGTACGACAGGGGGCTTTTACAATGAGCAGTTCTTC. This sequence encodes CSGTTGGFYNEQFF.